Below, 21 T cell receptor beta chains from the same sample are listed, as sequenced in a study of blood T cell repertoires in COVID-19. This table comes from immunoSEQ multiplex PCR, and its TCRdb copy is limited to in-frame clones, with some not included. There are 200,000 to 250,000 clones in the sample; around 80% occur only once, and 9.5% to 15% lies in the top ten. Sequenced: peripheral blood. Receptors were obtained from a human donor in a cohort sampled during active COVID-19.

The chain uses TRBV7-2 and TRBJ2-7, with D tentatively TRBD2 (5 bases). Trimming pared 0 bases from V and 2 bases from J, leaving 14 bases between. The CDR3 contains 16 residues. The germline gives CDR1 SGHTA, CDR2 FQGNSA. CDR3 nucleotide sequence: TGTGCCAGCAGCTTAGCGCTAACGAGCGGAGCCTACGAGCAGTACTTC. Translation: CASSLALTSGAYEQYF.

This clone appeared a single time. The chain is built from TRBV28 and TRBJ1-2; 8 nucleotides agree with TRBD1. J lost 4 bases, V lost 6 bases, and 10 bases had no gene match. The CDR3 runs 15 residues. Germline CDR1 reads MDHEN; CDR2 reads SYDVKM. The CDR3 DNA follows: TGTGCCAGCAGCCGAAACCAGGGGGCGGGCTATGGCTACACCTTC. It yields the protein CASSRNQGAGYGYTF.

V usage is TRBV28 and J usage is TRBJ1-5, with D possibly matching TRBD1 (5 bases). The V end was cut by 5 bases, the J end by 7 bases, with 18 bases between. In germline, CDR1 is MDHEN, CDR2 SYDVKM. The CDR3 totals 15 residues. The CDR3 here is CASSPGSGLGQPQHF. In DNA form, the CDR3 reads TGTGCCAGCAGTCCCGGGTCAGGGTTGGGGCAGCCCCAGCATTTT. The variable domain in full, completed from reference TRBV28 and TRBJ1-5, reads DVKVTQSSRYLVKRTGEKVFLECVQDMDHENMFWYRQDPGLGLRLIYFSYDVKMKEKGDIPEGYSVSREKKERFSLILESASTNQTSMYLCASSPGSGLGQPQHFGDGTRLSIL.

The chain carries TRBV6-5 and TRBJ2-3, with TRBD2 matching over 7 bases. CDR3 length: 16 amino acids. Germline V gives CDR1 MNHEY, CDR2 SVGAGI. The ends lost 0 bases at V and 0 bases at J; junction bases unmatched: 3. CDR3 sequence (DNA): TGTGCCAGCAGTTACTCGCGGGGGACTAGCACAGATACGCAGTATTTT. Its protein product is CASSYSRGTSTDTQYF.

The V and J genes are TRBV28 and TRBJ2-2; 7 bases fit TRBD2. Germline V lookup: CDR1 MDHEN, CDR2 SYDVKM. The CDR3 has 16 amino acids. The trim removed 7 bases at V and 5 bases at J, leaving 13 bases unmatched. The CDR3 here is CASTPGWTSITGELFF. CDR3 coding DNA: TGTGCCAGCACTCCGGGATGGACTAGTATTACCGGGGAGCTGTTTTTT.

This rearrangement joins TRBV19 to TRBJ2-1, with 8 bases aligning to TRBD1. V dropped 3 bases and J dropped 7; count of bases not matched to a gene: 5. Germline values: CDR1 LNHDA, CDR2 SQIVND (reference sequence). The CDR3 length is 14 residues. The CDR3 loop reads CASSIQGARNEQFF. The CDR3 DNA follows: TGTGCCAGTAGTATTCAGGGGGCTAGGAATGAGCAGTTCTTC.

This chain links TRBV14 with TRBJ1-6, with D possibly matching TRBD1 (5 bases). V was pared by 0 bases and J by 6 bases, with 6 bases between. Germline V gene lookup returns CDR1 SGHDN and CDR2 FVKESK. The CDR3 has 14 residues. This CDR3 reads CASSQETANSPLHF. The CDR3 DNA follows: TGTGCCAGCAGCCAAGAGACAGCTAATTCACCCCTCCACTTT.

In nucleotides, the CDR3 is TGCAGCGTTGATATAGCGGGAGTCTACGGTGAGCAGTTCTTC. Its translation: CSVDIAGVYGEQFF. This rearrangement joins TRBV29-1 to TRBJ2-1; 9 bases match TRBD2. This CDR3 region has 14 residues. The V gene end was trimmed by 3 bases and the J gene end by 9 bases; junction bases not matched to a gene: 9. The germline V gene has CDR1 SQVTM and CDR2 ANQGSEA.

DNA of the CDR3: TGCGCCAGCAGCTTTTCTGGGGGGGCCGGAGACAATGAGCAGTTCTTC. Translated: CASSFSGGAGDNEQFF. This chain links TRBV5-1 with TRBJ2-1; a possible D gene is TRBD2 (7 bases). Trimming shortened V by 2 bases and J by 5 bases, and 17 bases separated the two germline ends. CDR3 length: 16 amino acids. Germline-derived CDR1 and CDR2 are SGHRS and YFSETQ.

The chain employs TRBV7-8 and TRBJ2-5; tentatively, D is TRBD2 (6 bases). The V and J ends lost 1 base and 4 bases respectively, with 13 bases between them. CDR1 is SGHVS, CDR2 FQNEAQ, per germline. CDR3 length: 15 amino acids. CDR3 DNA: TGTGCCAGCAGCTTAGGGGTTAGGCGGGGAGAGACCCAGTACTTC. Amino acids: CASSLGVRRGETQYF.

The V call is TRBV6-5, the J call TRBJ1-1; D is possibly TRBD1 (6 bases). Trimming removed 7 bases from V and 6 bases from J, with 21 bases in between. The CDR3 consists of 15 residues. The germline CDR1 and CDR2 sequences are MNHEY and SVGAGI. The CDR3 spells CASKTAGGAHPEAFF. The CDR3, as DNA: TGTGCCAGCAAAACGGCCGGGGGGGCCCATCCTGAAGCTTTCTTT.

V usage is TRBV13 and J usage is TRBJ2-7, with TRBD2 as a possible D gene (5 bases). Germline values: CDR1 PRHDT, CDR2 FYEKMQ (reference sequence). CDR3 length equals 15 residues. Trimming removed 6 bases at V and 3 bases at J, with 18 bases between. The CDR3 reads CASSPGPGVYYEQYF. The CDR3 coding sequence is TGTGCCAGCAGTCCCGGCCCCGGGGTTTACTACGAGCAGTACTTC.

This clone was seen only once. The V gene is TRBV7-2, the J gene TRBJ1-1, with TRBD1 as a possible D gene (5 bases). Germline V CDR1 and CDR2: SGHTA, FQGNSA. The CDR3 loop spans 15 amino acids. Trimming took 5 bases from V and 3 from J, leaving 16 bases between them. As DNA, the CDR3 is TGTGCCAGCAGCAGTTGGGGGGAGCTTTACACTGAAGCTTTCTTT. Protein sequence: CASSSWGELYTEAFF.

The chain has TRBV19 and TRBJ1-5; 10 nucleotides align to TRBD1. The CDR3 contains 13 residues. Germline CDR1 is LNHDA and CDR2 is SQIVND (reference sequence). V trimming: 9 bases; J trimming: 7 bases; junction bases outside the gene matches: 6. DNA for the CDR3: TGTGCCAGCACGGGACAGGGGAGACAGCCCCAGCATTTT. Protein product: CASTGQGRQPQHF. The entire variable domain, with the rest obtained from reference TRBV19 and TRBJ1-5, is as follows: DGGITQSPKYLFRKEGQNVTLSCEQNLNHDAMYWYRQDPGQGLRLIYYSQIVNDFQKGDIAEGYSVSREKKESFPLTVTSAQKNPTAFYLCASTGQGRQPQHFGDGTRLSIL.

The gene calls are TRBV19 and TRBJ2-5; 15 bases agree with TRBD2. The V gene end was trimmed by 5 bases and the J gene end by 4 bases; junction bases not matched to a gene: 5. Germline V lookup: CDR1 LNHDA, CDR2 SQIVND (reference sequence). CDR3 length equals 16 residues. CDR3 region: CASSSLGLAGGETQYF. In nucleotides, the CDR3 is TGTGCCAGTAGTTCTCTGGGACTAGCGGGGGGAGAGACCCAGTACTTC. The full variable domain, rest sourced from reference TRBV19 and TRBJ2-5, is DGGITQSPKYLFRKEGQNVTLSCEQNLNHDAMYWYRQDPGQGLRLIYYSQIVNDFQKGDIAEGYSVSREKKESFPLTVTSAQKNPTAFYLCASSSLGLAGGETQYFGPGTRLLVL.

The chain has TRBV9 and TRBJ1-1, with no clear D. CDR1 is SGDLS, CDR2 YYNGEE, per germline. This CDR3 is built from 13 residues. Trimming shortened V by 0 bases and J by 6 bases, and 9 bases separated the two germline ends. This chain's CDR3 is CASSVDVGPEAFF. As DNA, the CDR3 is TGTGCCAGCAGCGTAGATGTTGGGCCTGAAGCTTTCTTT.

The rearrangement joins TRBV10-3 to TRBJ2-4, with 7 bases fitting TRBD1. The V gene end was trimmed by 3 bases and the J gene end by 10 bases; junction bases not matched to a gene: 9. Germline V gene data show CDR1 as ENHRY and CDR2 as SYGVKD. The CDR3 has 14 amino acids. For the CDR3, the DNA is TGTGCCATCAGTGACATGGGACAGAAGGGGATTCAGTACTTC. It codes for CAISDMGQKGIQYF.

This chain uses TRBV6-1 with TRBJ1-2; possible D gene TRBD1, 5 bases. The CDR3 is made up of 15 amino acids. The germline CDR1 and CDR2 sequences are MNHNS and SASEGT. V was cut by 2 bases and J by 4 bases, with 14 bases left in between. CDR3 protein: CASSERAGIFYGYTF. CDR3 nucleotides: TGTGCCAGCAGTGAAAGAGCAGGGATTTTCTATGGCTACACCTTC.

V usage is TRBV5-4 and J usage is TRBJ1-5; D perhaps matches TRBD1 (5 bases). V gave up 4 bases and J gave up 2 bases, with 13 bases separating them. Germline assignment: CDR1 SGHNT and CDR2 YYREEE (reference sequence). The CDR3 runs to 15 residues. CDR3 DNA sequence: TGTGCCAGCAGCATCGGAGTAGGGGGCAATCAGCCCCAGCATTTT. This codes for CASSIGVGGNQPQHF.

The J gene is TRBJ1-3, the V gene TRBV10-3, with D uncertain. The germline gives CDR1 ENHRY, CDR2 SYGVKD. The CDR3 loop spans 15 amino acids. Trimming took 10 bases from V and 2 from J, leaving 18 bases between them. CDR3 amino acids: CATSLTESPGNTIYF. The CDR3 DNA is TGTGCCACCTCATTAACAGAGTCTCCTGGAAACACCATATATTTT.

V and J are TRBV24-1 and TRBJ2-3, with a tentative D call TRBD1 (6 bases). V was shortened by 3 bases and J by 1 base, with 10 bases between the two germline ends. The V gene's germline CDR1 is KGHDR and CDR2 SFDVKD. The CDR3 length is 15 residues. The CDR3 DNA reads as TGTGCCACCAGTGATGGACAGTCCGGCACAGATACGCAGTATTTT. Protein sequence: CATSDGQSGTDTQYF.